Listed below are T cell receptor beta chains from one sample, sequenced in a study of T-cell reconstitution after alpha-beta-depleted transplantation in children. TCRdb re-derived calls from the PCR reads in MiXCR, one entry per CDR3 protein. Altogether around 420,000 distinct CDR3 sequences are present, around 15% being singletons, with the ten largest covering about 32%. Source: PBMCs, mostly from graft donor cells, taken 360 days after TCRalphabeta/CD19-depleted stem cell transplant. All receptors derive from a boy younger than two who had a stem cell transplant for Wiskott-Aldrich syndrome, so the T cells may come from the graft donor. Each CDR3 is given with its conserved first and last residue. A D gene is named only where the DNA matches it firmly.

TRBD1,TRBV7-9,TRBJ1-6,CASRPDGQGGSPLHF
TRBD1,TRBV11-2,TRBJ2-4,CASSLRGRAKNIQYF
.,TRBV18,TRBJ1-1,CASSPRAVAMNTEAFF
.,TRBV14,TRBJ2-6,CASSQDRWGAGANVLTF
TRBD2,TRBV4-1,TRBJ2-2,CASSQRSSGGAIGELFF
TRBD2,TRBV5-1,TRBJ2-3,CASSSGLDGDTQYF
.,TRBV28,TRBJ2-7,CASSLVLISYEQYF
.,TRBV12-3/TRBV12-4,TRBJ2-5,CASILRAETQYF
TRBD2,TRBV6-1,TRBJ2-2,CASRPGTSESGELFF
.,TRBV7-8,TRBJ1-5,CASSLGQLNQPQHF
.,TRBV27,TRBJ1-5,CASSWGEFFFLSNQPQHF
.,TRBV14,TRBJ1-1,CASSLKTAGAEAFF
.,TRBV20-1,TRBJ1-6,CSARDPRNSPLHF
.,TRBV7-6,TRBJ2-3,CASSSEYSTDTQYF
TRBD2,TRBV6-2/TRBV6-3,TRBJ2-1,CASSLLAGGGIHNEQFF
TRBD1,TRBV6-1,TRBJ2-3,CASRRDRASDTQYF
TRBD2,TRBV20-1,TRBJ2-3,CSARDPLAGALTDTQYF
.,TRBV15,TRBJ2-2,CATSRDLAGQLKAGELFF
TRBD2,TRBV4-2,TRBJ2-3,CASSQDASGLGRPDTQYF
TRBD2,TRBV7-2,TRBJ2-7,CASSYIQAGGSTEQYF
.,TRBV5-1,TRBJ1-1,CASKEGFEAFF
.,TRBV5-1,TRBJ1-6,CASSPGPTDSPLHF